The present entry profiles one T cell receptor (beta chain) with its context. Its antigen is as yet unknown. Sequencing was performed with immunoSEQ multiplex PCR; in TCRdb, only in-frame clones are kept and a portion is missing. The repertoire holds about 22,000 clones, with 70% to 90% as singletons. The CDR3 sequence is 14 residues long. J was trimmed by 10 bases and V by 3 bases; bases with no gene match: 9. Germline V gene sequence: CDR1 LNHDA, CDR2 SQIVND (reference sequence). This entry comes from a study of T cells in narcolepsy. Study background: Patients with NT1 or NT2 and healthy control donors were enrolled. Findings and limits, study-wide: Autoreactive HCRT-specific and TRIB2-specific clonotypes were marked in same-patient CSF-versus-blood CD4+ comparisons. Blood of same and different patients, but not healthy controls, reportedly held recurring autoreactive clonotypes.

The clonotype originates from a human donor in good health. The chain has TRBV19 and TRBJ1-2, with 9 bases matching TRBD1. The sample was memory (CD45RA-) CD4+ T cells from blood. The CDR3 sequence is CASSMGRQGVAYTF. For the CDR3, the DNA is TGTGCCAGTAGTATGGGCCGACAGGGGGTAGCCTACACCTTC.